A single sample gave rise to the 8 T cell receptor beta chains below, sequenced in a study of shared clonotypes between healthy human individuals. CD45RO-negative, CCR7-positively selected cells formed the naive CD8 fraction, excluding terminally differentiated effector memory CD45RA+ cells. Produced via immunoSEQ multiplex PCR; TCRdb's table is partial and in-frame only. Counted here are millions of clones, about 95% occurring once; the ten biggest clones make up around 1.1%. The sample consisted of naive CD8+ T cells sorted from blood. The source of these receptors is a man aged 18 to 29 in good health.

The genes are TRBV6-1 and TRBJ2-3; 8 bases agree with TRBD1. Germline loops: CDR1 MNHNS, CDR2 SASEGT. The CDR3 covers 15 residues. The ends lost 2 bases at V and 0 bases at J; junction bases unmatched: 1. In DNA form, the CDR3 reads TGTGCCAGCAGTGAACACAGGGGGAGCACAGATACGCAGTATTTT. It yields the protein CASSEHRGSTDTQYF.

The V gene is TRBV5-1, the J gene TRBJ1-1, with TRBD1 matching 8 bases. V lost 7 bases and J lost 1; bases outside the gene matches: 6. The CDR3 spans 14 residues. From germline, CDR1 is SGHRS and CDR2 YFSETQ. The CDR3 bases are TGCGCCAGCCGCCTGGACAGGGAGAACACTGAAGCTTTCTTT. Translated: CASRLDRENTEAFF.

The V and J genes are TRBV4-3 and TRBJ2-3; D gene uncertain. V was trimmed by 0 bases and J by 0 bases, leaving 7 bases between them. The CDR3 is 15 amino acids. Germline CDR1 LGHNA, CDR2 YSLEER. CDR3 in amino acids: CASSQDARSTDTQYF. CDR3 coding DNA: TGCGCCAGCAGCCAAGATGCCAGAAGCACAGATACGCAGTATTTT.

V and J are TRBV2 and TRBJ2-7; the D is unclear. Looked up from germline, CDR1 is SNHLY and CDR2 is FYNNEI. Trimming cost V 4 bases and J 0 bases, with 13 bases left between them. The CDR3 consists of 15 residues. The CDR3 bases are TGTGCCAGCAGTGGGAGCGTCACCACCTCCTACGAGCAGTACTTC. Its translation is CASSGSVTTSYEQYF.

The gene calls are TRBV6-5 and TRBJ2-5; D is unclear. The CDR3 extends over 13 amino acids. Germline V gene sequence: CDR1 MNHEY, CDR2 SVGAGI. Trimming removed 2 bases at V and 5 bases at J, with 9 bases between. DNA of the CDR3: TGTGCCAGCAGTTACGTAGGCATGGAGACCCAGTACTTC. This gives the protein CASSYVGMETQYF.

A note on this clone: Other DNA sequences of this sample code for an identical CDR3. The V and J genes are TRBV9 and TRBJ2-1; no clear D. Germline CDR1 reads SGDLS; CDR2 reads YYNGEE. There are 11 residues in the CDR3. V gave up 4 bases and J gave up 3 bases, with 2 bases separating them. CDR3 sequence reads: CASSRYNEQFF. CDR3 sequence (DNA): TGTGCCAGCAGCCGCTACAATGAGCAGTTCTTC.

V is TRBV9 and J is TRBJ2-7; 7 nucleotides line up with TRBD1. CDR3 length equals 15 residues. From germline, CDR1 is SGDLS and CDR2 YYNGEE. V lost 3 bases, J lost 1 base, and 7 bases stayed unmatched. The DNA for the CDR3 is TGTGCCAGCAGCGACGGACAGGATTCATCCTACGAGCAGTACTTC. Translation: CASSDGQDSSYEQYF.

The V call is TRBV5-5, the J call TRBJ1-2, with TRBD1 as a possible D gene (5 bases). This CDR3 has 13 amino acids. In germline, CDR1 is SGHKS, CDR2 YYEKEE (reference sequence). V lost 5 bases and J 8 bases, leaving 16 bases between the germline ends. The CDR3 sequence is CASSPVGGVGYTF. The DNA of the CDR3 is TGTGCCAGCAGTCCAGTTGGAGGGGTAGGCTACACCTTC.